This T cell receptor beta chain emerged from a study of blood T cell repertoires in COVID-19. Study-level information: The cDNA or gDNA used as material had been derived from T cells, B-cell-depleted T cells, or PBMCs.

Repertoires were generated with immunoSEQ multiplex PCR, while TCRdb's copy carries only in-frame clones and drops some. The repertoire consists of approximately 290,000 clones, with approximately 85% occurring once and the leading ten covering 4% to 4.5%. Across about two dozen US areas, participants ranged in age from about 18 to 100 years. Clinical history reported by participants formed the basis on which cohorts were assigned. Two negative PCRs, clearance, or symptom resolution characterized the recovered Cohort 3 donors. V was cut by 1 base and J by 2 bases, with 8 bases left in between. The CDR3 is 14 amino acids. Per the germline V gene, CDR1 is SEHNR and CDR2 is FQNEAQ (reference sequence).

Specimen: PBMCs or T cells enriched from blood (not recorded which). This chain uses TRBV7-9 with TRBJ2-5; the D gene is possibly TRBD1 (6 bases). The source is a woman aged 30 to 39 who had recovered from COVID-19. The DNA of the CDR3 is TGTGCCAGCAGCTTAGTTCAGGGGCAAGAGACCCAGTACTTC. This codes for CASSLVQGQETQYF.